The clone carrying this T cell receptor (beta chain) was observed a few times. Its antigen is currently unknown. The sample originates from a study of T cell responses to AZD1222 COVID-19 vaccine. Between the trimmed V and J ends, which lost 5 bases and 7 bases, there was a span of 24 bases. Per germline, CDR1 SQVTM and CDR2 ANQGSEA. The CDR3 has 15 residues. TCRdb's copy holds only in-frame clones and misses some; the assay was immunoSEQ multiplex PCR. Of around 160,000 clones in the sample, 90% to 95% were seen once. Findings and limits, study-wide: White British people made up most donors, females outnumbered males, and clonal diversity was possibly underestimated.

The receptor was isolated from an adult who received the AZD1222 COVID-19 vaccine. The chain carries TRBV29-1 and TRBJ2-7; unclear D gene. Sequences were derived from peripheral blood, sampled 28 days after the second AZD1222 dose. Here the CDR3 reads CSVTTFDSSSLEQYF. DNA of the CDR3: TGCAGCGTTACCACCTTTGATTCATCATCCCTGGAGCAGTACTTC.